Listed below are T cell receptor beta chains from one sample, sequenced in a study of cytomegalovirus exposure and HLA in healthy donors. Some clones are missing from TCRdb's copy, which holds only in-frame ones; the method was immunoSEQ multiplex PCR. The data contain 50,000 to 60,000 clones, 60% to 80% of them singletons. Sequencing used PBMCs. The source is a woman between 40 and 55 years old in good health and CMV-seropositive. The CDR3 runs from the conserved cysteine through the conserved F or W. D genes are given only for firm matches. Clone size is shown for a subset of rows, as once, few, many or a class of expanded clone.

abundance: -
d_gene: TRBD2
v_gene: TRBV6-5
j_gene: TRBJ2-7
CDR3nt: TGTGCCAGCCGACTAGCGGGAGCAACCTACGAGCAGTACTTC
CDR3aa: CASRLAGATYEQYF

abundance: few
d_gene: TRBD1
v_gene: TRBV9
j_gene: TRBJ2-3
CDR3nt: TGTGCCAGCAGCGTGGGACAGGGGTTAGATACGCAGTATTTT
CDR3aa: CASSVGQGLDTQYF

abundance: -
d_gene: -
v_gene: TRBV7-9
j_gene: TRBJ1-1
CDR3nt: TGTGCCGCCGTCGGGGGGGGGCTCTTCAGCACTGAAGCTTTCTTT
CDR3aa: CAAVGGGLFSTEAFF

abundance: few
d_gene: TRBD1
v_gene: TRBV29-1
j_gene: TRBJ2-7
CDR3nt: TGCAGCGCTAGCCGGGACAGGGTCTACGAGCAGTACTTC
CDR3aa: CSASRDRVYEQYF

abundance: few
d_gene: TRBD1
v_gene: TRBV9
j_gene: TRBJ2-2
CDR3nt: TGTGCCAGCAGCGCTGCCGGGACAGGGGGCACCGGGGAGCTGTTTTTT
CDR3aa: CASSAAGTGGTGELFF

abundance: -
d_gene: TRBD1
v_gene: TRBV9
j_gene: TRBJ2-5
CDR3nt: TGTGCCAGCAGCGCCCCCGGGACAGGGGGCCGAGAGACCCAGTACTTC
CDR3aa: CASSAPGTGGRETQYF

abundance: -
d_gene: TRBD1
v_gene: TRBV7-7
j_gene: TRBJ2-7
CDR3nt: TGTGCCAGCAGCCAGGGACAGGGGGTCTACGAGCAGTACTTC
CDR3aa: CASSQGQGVYEQYF

abundance: -
d_gene: -
v_gene: TRBV15
j_gene: TRBJ1-2
CDR3nt: TGTGCCACCAGCAGAGACAGGGTTCAAGTTGGCTACACCTTC
CDR3aa: CATSRDRVQVGYTF

abundance: few
d_gene: -
v_gene: TRBV14
j_gene: TRBJ2-7
CDR3nt: TGTGCCAGCAGCCCCCCAGGGGTTGGCCTTTACGAGCAGTACTTC
CDR3aa: CASSPPGVGLYEQYF

abundance: few
d_gene: TRBD1
v_gene: TRBV5-1
j_gene: TRBJ1-1
CDR3nt: TGCGCCAGCAGCTTGGACGGTCCGGGACAGGGAACTGAAGCTTTCTTT
CDR3aa: CASSLDGPGQGTEAFF

abundance: -
d_gene: TRBD2
v_gene: TRBV6-1
j_gene: TRBJ2-1
CDR3nt: TGTGCCAGCAGTGCGAGCGGGGGGGGAAATGAGCAGTTCTTC
CDR3aa: CASSASGGGNEQFF

abundance: -
d_gene: -
v_gene: TRBV27
j_gene: TRBJ2-1
CDR3nt: TGTGCCAGCAGGAGGACAGCCTCCAATGAGCAGTTCTTC
CDR3aa: CASRRTASNEQFF

abundance: -
d_gene: TRBD1
v_gene: TRBV27
j_gene: TRBJ1-1
CDR3nt: TGTGCCAGCAGTCGAAGACAGGGGGGGACTGAAGCTTTCTTT
CDR3aa: CASSRRQGGTEAFF

abundance: -
d_gene: -
v_gene: TRBV29-1
j_gene: TRBJ1-5
CDR3nt: TGCAGCGTTGCTTTTAGTCTCCAACAGCCCCAGCATTTT
CDR3aa: CSVAFSLQQPQHF

abundance: -
d_gene: TRBD2
v_gene: TRBV6-5
j_gene: TRBJ2-5
CDR3nt: TGTGCCAGCAGCCACGACCGGGGGGGAGGGGAGACCCAGTACTTC
CDR3aa: CASSHDRGGGETQYF

abundance: -
d_gene: TRBD2
v_gene: TRBV4-2
j_gene: TRBJ2-3
CDR3nt: TGTGCCAGCAGCCCACAGCGGGGTTCTCAACAAGATACGCAGTATTTT
CDR3aa: CASSPQRGSQQDTQYF

abundance: once
d_gene: -
v_gene: TRBV28
j_gene: TRBJ1-4
CDR3nt: TGTGCCAGTCATCCCGTGGGGCTTAGTGATGAAAAACTGTTTTTT
CDR3aa: CASHPVGLSDEKLFF

abundance: -
d_gene: -
v_gene: TRBV6-1
j_gene: TRBJ1-5
CDR3nt: TGTGCCAGCAGTGAAGCTGGCGGCCCCTATCAGCCCCAGCATTTT
CDR3aa: CASSEAGGPYQPQHF

abundance: -
d_gene: TRBD1
v_gene: TRBV15
j_gene: TRBJ2-2
CDR3nt: TGTGCCACCAGCAGGGACAGGGCAGCCGGGGAGCTGTTTTTT
CDR3aa: CATSRDRAAGELFF

abundance: -
d_gene: TRBD2
v_gene: TRBV9
j_gene: TRBJ2-3
CDR3nt: TGTGCCAGCAGCACAATCGGGGGGGGCCGCACAGATACGCAGTATTTT
CDR3aa: CASSTIGGGRTDTQYF

abundance: -
d_gene: -
v_gene: TRBV11-2
j_gene: TRBJ1-6
CDR3nt: TGTGCCAGCAGCTTAACAGGGAGCTCCTATAATTCACCCCTCCACTTT
CDR3aa: CASSLTGSSYNSPLHF

abundance: -
d_gene: -
v_gene: TRBV18
j_gene: TRBJ2-5
CDR3nt: TGTGCCAGCTCACTCCGCGGCCAAGAGACCCAGTACTTC
CDR3aa: CASSLRGQETQYF

abundance: -
d_gene: -
v_gene: TRBV18
j_gene: TRBJ1-1
CDR3nt: TGTGCCAGCTCACGGAACTTCCCTTTACAGGGAACTGAAGCTTTCTTT
CDR3aa: CASSRNFPLQGTEAFF

abundance: -
d_gene: -
v_gene: TRBV2
j_gene: TRBJ1-1
CDR3nt: TGTGCCAGCAGTGAAACCGGGGTCACTGAAGCTTTCTTT
CDR3aa: CASSETGVTEAFF

abundance: -
d_gene: TRBD1
v_gene: TRBV5-4
j_gene: TRBJ1-4
CDR3nt: TGTGCCAGCAGCTTGGGGGACAGGGTTGGTGAAAAACTGTTTTTT
CDR3aa: CASSLGDRVGEKLFF

abundance: -
d_gene: -
v_gene: TRBV7-9
j_gene: TRBJ2-1
CDR3nt: TGTGCCAGTAAGCCCAATGAGCAGTTCTTC
CDR3aa: CASKPNEQFF

abundance: -
d_gene: -
v_gene: TRBV4-1
j_gene: TRBJ2-7
CDR3nt: TGCGCCAGCAGCACCGAACGGGGAGGACCCTACGAGCAGTACTTC
CDR3aa: CASSTERGGPYEQYF

abundance: few
d_gene: TRBD1
v_gene: TRBV6-6
j_gene: TRBJ1-1
CDR3nt: TGTGCCAGCAGTCCCGGACAGGGACGAACTGAAGCTTTCTTT
CDR3aa: CASSPGQGRTEAFF

abundance: -
d_gene: -
v_gene: TRBV4-1
j_gene: TRBJ2-3
CDR3nt: TGCGCCAGCAGCCAAGGGGGGGAGAGGACAGATACGCAGTATTTT
CDR3aa: CASSQGGERTDTQYF

abundance: few
d_gene: -
v_gene: TRBV5-1
j_gene: TRBJ1-1
CDR3nt: TGCGCCAGCAGCCGGGGCGGGGCGAACACTGAAGCTTTCTTT
CDR3aa: CASSRGGANTEAFF